The source of this TCR beta chain is a study of human T cells and chemical hapten exposure. In the study overall: 2% DPC applied to a roughly 2 cm by roughly 2 cm arm area sensitized donors. Patients received weekly diphenylcyclopropenone doses to the scalp throughout the roughly 22-week study. Minor volume differences among pooled libraries chiefly drove per-sample TCR yield variation.

Documented time point: pre-sensitization, week 0. Documented treatment: therapeutic diphenylcyclopropenone sensitization with weekly scalp DPC. This clonotype was counted many times. TCRdb re-analysed the RACE reads in MiXCR, keeping a single row per CDR3 protein. The sample has 350,000 to 450,000 distinct CDR3 sequences; approximately 5.1% are singletons. The sequences come from whole blood, collected in connection with sensitization to the hapten diphenylcyclopropenone (DPC). The receptor was isolated from a woman between 50 and 59 years old with alopecia areata. Some clones in this sample may be carry-over from other donors' samples.

The CDR3 here is CASSGGTGKYF. In DNA, the CDR3 is TGTGCCAGCAGCGGGGGGACAGGGAAGTACTTC. The chain links TRBV21-1 to TRBJ2-7; TRBD1 was called by the table and not checked on the DNA. TRBV21-1 is assigned pseudogene status. CDR3 length equals 11 residues.